What follows describes a single T cell receptor beta chain. The antigen is unknown. Amplification yielded TCR beta CDR3 regions, with RNA transcripts as the source. An initial round of RT-PCR targeting the TCR CDR3 relied on the HTBI primer set. Using its own MiXCR run on the multiplex PCR reads, TCRdb lists one record per CDR3 protein. The sample shows 450,000 to 500,000 distinct CDR3 sequences, approximately 23% of them seen only once. This specimen comes from a study of T cells in Graves' hyperthyroidism and ophthalmopathy. Regarding the study as a whole: A model built on 13 V-J features separated ophthalmopathy from stable hyperthyroidism.

Per germline, CDR1 SEHNR and CDR2 FQNEAQ (reference sequence). V was shortened by 6 bases and J by 1 base, with 14 bases between the two germline ends. The CDR3 runs 15 residues. What was sequenced was blood. The rearrangement joins TRBV7-9 to TRBJ2-3; no definite D call. This TCR was sampled from a woman in her sixties or seventies with Graves' ophthalmopathy. The CDR3 DNA reads as TGTGCCAGCAGGTTCTCCCGTTTTGGCACAGATACGCAGTATTTT. Its protein is CASRFSRFGTDTQYF.